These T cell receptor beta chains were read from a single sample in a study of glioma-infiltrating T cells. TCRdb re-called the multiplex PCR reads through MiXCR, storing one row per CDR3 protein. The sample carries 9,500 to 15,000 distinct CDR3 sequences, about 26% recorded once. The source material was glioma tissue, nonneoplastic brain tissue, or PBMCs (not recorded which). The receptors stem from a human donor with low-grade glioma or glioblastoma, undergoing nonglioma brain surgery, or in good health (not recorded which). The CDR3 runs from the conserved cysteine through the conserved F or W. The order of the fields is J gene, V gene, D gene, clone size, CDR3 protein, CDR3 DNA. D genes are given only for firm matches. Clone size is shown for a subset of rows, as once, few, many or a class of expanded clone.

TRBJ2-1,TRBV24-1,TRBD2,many,CATSKAGGDNEQFF,TGTGCCACCAGTAAAGCGGGAGGGGACAATGAGCAGTTCTTC
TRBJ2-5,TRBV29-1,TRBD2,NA,CSVEGLAGRGQETQYF,TGCAGCGTTGAAGGACTAGCGGGACGTGGGCAAGAGACCCAGTACTTC
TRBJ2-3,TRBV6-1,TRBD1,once,CASSEAVPGQGSDTQYF,TGTGCCAGCAGTGAAGCGGTACCGGGACAGGGTTCAGATACGCAGTATTTT
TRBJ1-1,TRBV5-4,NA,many,CASSLDSRNTEAFF,TGTGCCAGCAGCTTGGACAGCCGGAACACTGAAGCTTTCTTT
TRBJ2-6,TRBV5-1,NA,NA,CASNSGANVLTF,TGCGCCAGTAATTCAGGGGCCAACGTCCTGACTTTC
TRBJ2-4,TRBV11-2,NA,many,CASSPDLAKNIQYF,TGTGCCAGCAGCCCGGATCTAGCCAAAAACATTCAGTACTTC
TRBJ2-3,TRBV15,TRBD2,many,CATRRSPTSGRQREDTQYF,TGTGCCACCAGACGGTCCCCTACTAGCGGGAGGCAGAGAGAGGATACGCAGTATTTT
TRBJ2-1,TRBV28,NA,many,CASSRRDSGYNEQFF,TGTGCCAGCAGTCGCCGGGACAGCGGGTACAATGAGCAGTTCTTC
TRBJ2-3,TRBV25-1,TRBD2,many,CASSRDSSGGADTQYF,TGTGCCAGCAGCCGCGACTCTAGCGGGGGTGCAGATACGCAGTATTTT
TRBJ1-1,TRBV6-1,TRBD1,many,CASSTTGESHEAFF,TGTGCCAGCAGCACGACAGGGGAATCCCATGAAGCTTTCTTT
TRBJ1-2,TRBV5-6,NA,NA,CASSLRGRGYTF,TGTGCCAGCAGCCTGAGAGGGAGGGGCTACACCTTC
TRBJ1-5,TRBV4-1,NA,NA,CASSQGHFPGPQHF,TGCGCCAGCAGCCAGGGACACTTCCCAGGGCCCCAGCATTTT
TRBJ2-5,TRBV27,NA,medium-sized,CASSQGTLETQYF,TGTGCCAGCAGCCAAGGGACCTTGGAGACCCAGTACTTC
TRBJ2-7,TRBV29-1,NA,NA,CSVASLRGLRSYEQYF,TGCAGCGTTGCCTCCTTGCGGGGGCTGAGGTCCTACGAGCAGTACTTC
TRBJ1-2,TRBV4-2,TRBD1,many,CASETGGEGYTF,TGTGCCAGCGAGACAGGGGGCGAGGGCTACACCTTC
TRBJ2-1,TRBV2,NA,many,CASSADSSYNEQFF,TGTGCCAGCAGCGCGGACAGCTCCTACAATGAGCAGTTCTTC
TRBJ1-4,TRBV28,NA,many,CATREQGNEKLFF,TGTGCCACCAGAGAACAGGGTAATGAAAAACTGTTTTTT
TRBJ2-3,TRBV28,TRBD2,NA,CASSPSGGITDTQYF,TGTGCCAGCAGTCCTAGCGGAGGGATAACAGATACGCAGTATTTT
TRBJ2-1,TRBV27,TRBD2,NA,CASSGPSGRARPFGNGQFF,TGTGCCAGCAGTGGTCCTAGCGGGAGGGCCCGGCCATTTGGCAATGGGCAGTTCTTC
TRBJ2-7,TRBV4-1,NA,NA,CASQVGSYEQYF,TGCGCCAGCCAAGTTGGCAGCTATGAGCAGTACTTC
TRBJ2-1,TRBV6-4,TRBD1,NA,CASSDSGTGGNEQFF,TGTGCCAGCAGTGACTCGGGGACAGGGGGCAATGAGCAGTTCTTC
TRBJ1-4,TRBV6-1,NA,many,CASRNLATNEKLFF,TGTGCCAGCAGGAATCTGGCAACTAATGAAAAACTGTTTTTT
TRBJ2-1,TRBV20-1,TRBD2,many,CSARDAASGYNEQFF,TGCAGTGCTAGAGATGCGGCTAGCGGATACAATGAGCAGTTCTTC
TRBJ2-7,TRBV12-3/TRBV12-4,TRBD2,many,CASTSGTYEQYF,TGTGCCAGCACTAGCGGTACCTACGAGCAGTACTTC
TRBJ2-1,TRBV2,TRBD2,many,CASSSTSSEQFF,TGTGCCAGCAGCTCGACTAGCAGCGAGCAGTTCTTC
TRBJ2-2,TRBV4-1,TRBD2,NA,CASRWPASGKNTGELFF,TGCGCCAGCAGGTGGCCAGCGAGCGGGAAGAACACCGGGGAGCTGTTTTTT
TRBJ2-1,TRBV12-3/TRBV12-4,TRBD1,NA,CASSRDRGDEHFF,TGTGCCAGCAGTCGCGACAGGGGCGATGAGCATTTCTTC
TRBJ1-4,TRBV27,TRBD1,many,CASSLGQGAGEKLFF,TGTGCCAGCAGTTTAGGACAGGGGGCGGGAGAAAAACTGTTTTTT
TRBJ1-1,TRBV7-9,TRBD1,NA,CASSLQGEDTEAFF,TGTGCCAGCAGCTTACAGGGGGAGGACACTGAAGCTTTCTTT
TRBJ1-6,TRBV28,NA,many,CASTTGGGSPLHF,TGTGCCAGTACAACAGGTGGAGGTTCACCCCTCCACTTT
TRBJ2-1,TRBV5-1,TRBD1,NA,CASSSGTDYNEQFF,TGCGCCAGCAGCTCCGGGACAGATTACAATGAGCAGTTCTTC
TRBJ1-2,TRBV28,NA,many,CASSFQGGNYGYTF,TGTGCCAGCAGTTTCCAGGGAGGTAACTATGGCTACACCTTC
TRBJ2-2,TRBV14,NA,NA,CASSHNRGELFF,TGTGCCAGCAGTCACAATCGCGGGGAGCTGTTTTTT
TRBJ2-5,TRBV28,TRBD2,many,CASSPNKAGAPETQYF,TGTGCCAGCAGTCCTAATAAAGCGGGAGCCCCAGAGACCCAGTACTTC